The present entry profiles one T cell receptor beta chain with its context. This clone's antigen is unknown. Within one base of it there is no much larger clone, and no base qualities were kept. These data belong to a study of blood T cell repertoires in COVID-19 (dated by TCRdb to the early 2020s). About the study as a whole: Samples from collaborators originated in the United States, Italy and Spain and spanned both the acute and convalescent phases of COVID-19. HLA class I and class II types, where available, came from metadata supplied by the sample provider rather than from assay-based typing. The material from the prospective study consisted of cDNA or gDNA derived from T cells, B-cell-depleted T cells, or PBMCs. Subjects who had been exposed to COVID-19, were actively infected with it, or had recovered from it provided the deeply sampled blood TCRbeta repertoires that made up the dataset. The repertoires were released in a freely available public database meant as a resource for research on the immune response to SARS-CoV-2. Samples were obtained from the ongoing ImmuneRACE study (first 160 participants) and from about 1,300 subjects provided by 6 global collaborators. A de-identified subject ID, COVID-19 status, age in years and sex were almost always included in the sample metadata.

The germline V gene specifies SGDLS as CDR1 and YYNGEE as CDR2. Inclusive of the bounding cysteine and phenylalanine, the CDR3 is 14 residues long. Of the read, only the CDR3 DNA is kept; its 42 bases are in frame from base 1. Cut back by 0 bases and 5 bases, the V and J ends lie 8 bases apart. TCRbeta CDR3 regions were amplified from genomic DNA using the immunoSEQ Assay, a bias-controlled multiplex PCR. Per the authors' processing: Within the assay, amplification of reference gene primers was used to estimate how many nucleated cells each sample contained. To quantify the absolute abundance of each unique TCRbeta CDR3 rearrangement, sequence reads were collapsed and filtered. Productive Simpson clonality was computed per sample as the square root of Simpson's diversity index over productive rearrangements. TCRdb took over this immuneACCESS table, retaining in-frame rearrangements with V and J assigned. Such tables are incomplete; in checked studies, under half of the missing clones stem from an unresolved V gene, and the remainder is unexplained. V, J and clone size are those of that table, while D and trimming were read from the DNA. The sample records more than 200,000 clones, about 83% of which are singletons. Of the sample, about 8.9% falls within the top ten clones.

Each collaborating institution followed its own protocols to collect whole blood in K2EDTA tubes. For TCRbeta analysis, collaborators shipped samples in one of three forms: frozen whole blood, isolated PBMCs, or DNA extracted from either of those sample types. What the research found in general, with its limitations: How much clinical and demographic metadata was included differed by source and by participant, and the metadata was provided uncurated.

Input material: peripheral blood. The TCR originated in a woman aged 45-65 years with acute or convalescent COVID-19. The sequence joins TRBV9 to TRBJ2-2; the D segment cannot be called with confidence. The DNA reads as follows: TGTGCCAGCAGCGTAGGAGGAGTAACCGGGGAGCTGTTTTTT. Its protein is CASSVGGVTGELFF.